This TCR beta chain was documented in a study of identical twins. One entry per CDR3 protein results from TCRdb running MiXCR on the 5' RACE reads. The table records some 760,000 distinct CDR3 sequences, 15% to 20% of them present only once. Per germline, CDR1 SGHAT and CDR2 FQNNGV. This CDR3 contains 15 residues. Trimming shortened V by 5 bases and J by 1 base, and 13 bases separated the two germline ends. These data were likewise used in another study, on T cells expressing NK-cell markers. As that report states: Repertoires of TCR beta were obtained from T cells sorted as CD3+CD56+NKG2C+, CD3+CD56+NKG2C- and CD3+CD56-NKG2C+.

This clonotype originated in a woman aged 18-29 years in good health. The J gene is TRBJ2-3, the V gene TRBV11-2; no clear D. Source material: PBMCs. CDR3 region: CASSPRAFGTDTQYF. The CDR3 coding sequence is TGTGCCAGCAGCCCTCGAGCATTTGGCACAGATACGCAGTATTTT.